Reported below is one T cell receptor (beta chain). Its specificity is unknown. Sequencing libraries for TCR beta were prepared with iRepertoire HTBI primers and Arm-PCR of CDR3 regions. One entry per CDR3 protein results from TCRdb running MiXCR on the multiplex PCR reads. The table lists a few hundred thousand distinct CDR3 sequences, approximately 25% of them singletons. V lost 2 bases, J lost 7 bases, and 6 bases stayed unmatched. This CDR3 spans 15 amino acids. Germline V gene data show CDR1 as SEHNR and CDR2 as FQNEAQ (reference sequence). The data originate from a study of regulatory T cells in long-lasting Graves disease. Regarding the study as a whole: TCR diversity was lower in persistent Graves' patients (versus newly diagnosed ones).

Time point of the sample: persistent/refractory GD, antithyroid drugs over 5 years with positive TRAb. Preparation of the TCR library used RNA extracted from PBMCs. The peripheral blood volume drawn was roughly 8.7 milliliters, and it was collected into EDTA tubes. Specimen: peripheral blood mononuclear cells (PBMCs), collected when the disease was refractory, from a patient treated with antithyroid drugs. The chain combines TRBV7-9 with TRBJ1-2, with 11 nucleotides matching TRBD1. The source of this sequence is a woman aged 40 to 49 with Graves disease. The CDR3 DNA follows: TGTGCCAGCAGCTTACCCGGACAGGGGGCGGGTGGCTACACCTTC. This encodes CASSLPGQGAGGYTF.